This passage covers 5 T cell receptor beta chains from one sample sequenced in a study of post-analysis software for immune sequencing data. Their antigens are not known. Study-level findings and limits: Four or five TRBV segments were more frequent in patients than controls; TRBV5-6, TRBV5-1 and TRBV20-1 belonged to this group.

Unique molecular identifiers were carried by the TCR beta cDNA libraries. Each CDR3 protein gets one entry after TCRdb re-called the PCR reads with MiXCR. Counted here are fewer than 850,000 distinct CDR3 sequences, roughly 27% occurring once; the ten biggest clones make up under 0.7%. Source material: blood. These receptors were taken from a girl aged 10 to 17 with multiple sclerosis.

This clonotype was seen a handful of times. The chain joins TRBV6-5 to TRBJ2-1, with 7 nucleotides matching TRBD1. The V segment lost 6 bases and the J segment 6 bases; nucleotides outside the gene matches: 8. Germline CDR1 reads MNHEY; CDR2 reads SVGAGI. This CDR3 region has 14 residues. CDR3 protein: CASSPDYRGNEQFF. In DNA form, the CDR3 reads TGTGCCAGCAGCCCCGACTACAGGGGCAATGAGCAGTTCTTC.

This clonotype has just a few counts. The chain carries TRBV5-1 and TRBJ2-5; 8 bases are shared with TRBD1. V shed 2 bases and J 4 bases; nucleotides not matched to a gene: 7. The CDR3 extends over 15 amino acids. Germline loops: CDR1 SGHRS, CDR2 YFSETQ. The CDR3 DNA reads as TGCGCCAGCAGCTTATCAGGGGGCGAGGGAGAGACCCAGTACTTC. Its translation is CASSLSGGEGETQYF.

V and J are TRBV10-2 and TRBJ2-2; 9 bases fit TRBD2. Looked up from germline, CDR1 is WSHSY and CDR2 is SAAADI. The V and J ends lost 4 bases and 5 bases, in that order; junction bases with no gene match: 14. The CDR3 consists of 18 residues. DNA of the CDR3: TGCGCCAGCAGTGGTCGGTTTAGCGGGAGCCGACGGACCGGGGAGCTGTTTTTT. Its protein is CASSGRFSGSRRTGELFF.

The rearrangement uses TRBV18 and TRBJ2-1, with 8 bases that match TRBD2. The CDR3 spans 15 residues. V gave up 3 bases and J gave up 4 bases; unmatched junction bases: 5. Germline CDR1 and CDR2: KGHSH and LQKENI. The CDR3 protein is CASSPKRGKYNEQFF. The CDR3 nucleotides are TGTGCCAGCTCACCTAAGCGGGGGAAGTACAATGAGCAGTTCTTC.

CDR3 in amino acids: CASSSPTGGSVNEQFF. CDR3 DNA: TGTGCCAGCAGCTCACCGACCGGGGGATCGGTCAATGAGCAGTTCTTC. J is TRBJ2-1 and V is TRBV7-9; weak D call: TRBD2 (6 bases). The germline CDR1 and CDR2 sequences are SEHNR and FQNEAQ (reference sequence). The CDR3 is 16 residues long. Trimming took 4 bases from V and 6 from J, leaving 19 bases between them.